Described below is a single T cell receptor (beta chain) sequence and its context. The clone's antigen remains unknown. An end of the junction does not agree with germline; a read error may underlie this. This record comes from a study of blood T cell repertoires in COVID-19 (dated by TCRdb to between 2020 and 2021). A note on the overall study: Collaborator samples came from the United States, Italy and Spain and covered acute and convalescent phases of COVID-19. Sample metadata almost always included a de-identified subject ID, COVID-19 status, age in years and sex. Deeply sampled blood TCRbeta repertoires from subjects exposed to, actively infected with, or recovered from COVID-19 were included in the dataset. Where HLA class I and class II types were available, the types were taken from metadata supplied by the sample provider, not from assay-based typing. The material from the prospective study consisted of cDNA or gDNA derived from T cells, B-cell-depleted T cells, or PBMCs. The repertoires were made available in a free public database intended to serve as a resource for research on the immune response to SARS-CoV-2. The samples were drawn from two sources: the first 160 participants of the ongoing ImmuneRACE study, and 1,000 to 1,500 subjects contributed by 6 global collaborators.

The investigation overall reported the following: The amount of clinical and demographic metadata varied by source and participant and was provided uncurated.

Each collaborating institution followed its own protocols to collect whole blood in K2EDTA tubes. For TCRbeta analysis, collaborators shipped samples in one of three forms: frozen whole blood, isolated PBMCs, or DNA extracted from either of those sample types. Reading the germline V gene gives CDR1 SGHTA and CDR2 FQGNSA. The CDR3, cysteine through phenylalanine, is 11 amino acids long. Only the CDR3 part of the read is kept: 33 bases, read in frame from the first base. TCRbeta CDR3 regions were amplified from genomic DNA by means of the immunoSEQ Assay, a bias-controlled multiplex PCR. The source study handled its data this way. The number of nucleated cells in each sample was estimated by amplification of reference gene primers within the assay. To quantify the absolute abundance of each unique TCRbeta CDR3 rearrangement, sequence reads were collapsed and filtered. For each sample, productive Simpson clonality was calculated as the square root of Simpson's diversity index over productive rearrangements. TCRdb took over this immuneACCESS table, retaining in-frame rearrangements with V and J assigned. Such tables are incomplete; in checked studies, under half of the missing clones stem from an unresolved V gene, and the remainder is unexplained. V and J calls and clone size are copied from that table; D and trimming were computed from the DNA. The table for this sample lists about 130,000 clones; more than 70% of them were counted only once. 1.5% to 2% of the sample rests with the top ten.

The sequenced sample was peripheral blood. The chain is made from TRBV7-2 and TRBJ2-3; TRBD2 lines up with 7 middle nucleotides. The TCR sequence derives from a man in his 70s with acute or convalescent COVID-19. The sequenced DNA: TGTGCCAGCAGCTTATCGACTAGCCCCCTTTTT. This sequence encodes CASSLSTSPLF.